These 24 T cell receptor beta chains were all obtained from the same sample, sequenced in a study of control samples from healthy donors and cancer patients (dated by TCRdb to 2020 to 2021). Library construction relied on the immunoSEQ multiplex PCR assay. TCRdb took over this immuneACCESS table, retaining in-frame rearrangements with V and J assigned. Such tables are incomplete; in checked studies, under half of the missing clones stem from an unresolved V gene, and the remainder is unexplained. Present in this sample are about 41,000 clones, around 94% of which were seen just once. 24% of the sample is taken by the ten largest. Specimen: blood. The receptor set was obtained from a man in his 60s in good health.

This clone was seen a single time. Here the CDR3 DNA reads TGTGCCAGCAGGGAGGCCGGGAACAATGAGCAGTTCTTC. Its translation: CASREAGNNEQFF. The genes are TRBV28 and TRBJ2-1; D possibly corresponds to TRBD2 (5 bases). CDR3 size: 13 residues. Deletions cut 6 bases from V and 5 bases from J, with 11 bases between. The germline gives CDR1 MDHEN, CDR2 SYDVKM. The full variable domain, with the rest looked up from reference TRBV28 and TRBJ2-1, is DVKVTQSSRYLVKRTGEKVFLECVQDMDHENMFWYRQDPGLGLRLIYFSYDVKMKEKGDIPEGYSVSREKKERFSLILESASTNQTSMYLCASREAGNNEQFFGPGTRLTVL.

V usage is TRBV5-6 and J usage is TRBJ2-7; 8 bases match TRBD1. V lost 4 bases and J lost 1; bases outside the gene matches: 7. The germline V gene encodes CDR1 SGHDT and CDR2 YYEEEE. The CDR3 is made up of 15 amino acids. CDR3 DNA sequence: TGTGCCAGCAGCCAGCCGGGACAGGTGTCCTACGAGCAGTACTTC. Residues: CASSQPGQVSYEQYF. Full variable domain (missing parts from reference TRBV5-6 and TRBJ2-7): DAGVTQSPTHLIKTRGQQVTLRCSPKSGHDTVSWYQQALGQGPQFIFQYYEEEERQRGNFPDRFSGHQFPNYSSELNVNALLLGDSALYLCASSQPGQVSYEQYFGPGTRLTVT.

The genes are TRBV2 and TRBJ2-1; D ambiguous. The germline gives CDR1 SNHLY, CDR2 FYNNEI. The V end was cut by 8 bases, the J end by 8 bases, with 13 bases between. The CDR3 extends over 12 amino acids. Written as DNA, the CDR3 is TGTGCCAGCTCCCAGGTGGCCGATGAGCAGTTCTTC. Its protein product is CASSQVADEQFF.

This chain connects TRBV3-1 (or the pseudogene TRBV3-2) to TRBJ2-5; D remains ambiguous. The V gene lost 0 bases and the J gene lost 5 bases, with 13 bases spanning the gap. The CDR3 loop spans 15 amino acids. Looked up from germline, CDR1 is LGHDT and CDR2 is YNNKEL (reference sequence). CDR3 in DNA: TGTGCCAGCAGCCAAGAAGGCAGTCTCGGGGAGACCCAGTACTTC. Translated: CASSQEGSLGETQYF.

CDR3 bases: TGTGCCAGCAGCTTAGTACCAACGGAGACCCAGTACTTC. It translates to CASSLVPTETQYF. The rearrangement joins TRBV7-9 to TRBJ2-5; D unresolved. There are 13 residues in the CDR3. Trimming took 1 base from V and 5 from J, leaving 8 bases between them. Germline CDR1 and CDR2: SEHNR and FQNEAQ (reference sequence). The full variable domain, its missing parts supplied by reference TRBV7-9 and TRBJ2-5, is DTGVSQNPRHKITKRGQNVTFRCDPISEHNRLYWYRQTLGQGPEFLTYFQNEAQLEKSRLLSDRFSAERPKGSFSTLEIQRTEQGDSAMYLCASSLVPTETQYFGPGTRLLVL.

The chain is built from TRBV5-5 and TRBJ2-5; D is unclear. The CDR3 runs to 13 residues. Germline V CDR1 and CDR2: SGHKS, YYEKEE (reference sequence). Trimming removed 5 bases at V and 2 bases at J, with 10 bases between. The CDR3 reads CASREDVQETQYF. The CDR3 DNA follows: TGTGCCAGCAGGGAAGATGTTCAAGAGACCCAGTACTTC.

The chain recombines TRBV6-6 with TRBJ2-1; D uncertain. The CDR3 has 14 residues. Per the germline V gene, CDR1 is MNHNY and CDR2 is SVGAGI (reference sequence). V dropped 2 bases and J dropped 8 bases, with 13 bases sitting between them. The CDR3 is CASSYLTLFDEQFF. The CDR3 region has the DNA TGTGCCAGCAGTTACCTAACCCTTTTCGATGAGCAGTTCTTC.

This chain links TRBV6-5 with TRBJ2-3; D not resolved. The V gene lost 5 bases and the J gene lost 0 bases, with 0 bases spanning the gap. CDR1 and CDR2 from the germline V gene are MNHEY and SVGAGI. The CDR3 covers 11 residues. This chain's CDR3 is CASSSTDTQYF. CDR3 bases: TGTGCCAGCAGTAGCACAGATACGCAGTATTTT.

The chain links TRBV7-9 to TRBJ1-4; D is unresolved. Germline-derived CDR1 and CDR2 are SEHNR and FQNEAQ (reference sequence). CDR3 length: 13 amino acids. Trimming left V 5 bases short and J 7 bases short, with 11 bases between. The CDR3 bases are TGTGCCAGCAGCCCGCCCCTGAGTGAAAAACTGTTTTTT. Its protein product is CASSPPLSEKLFF.

This chain uses TRBV29-1 with TRBJ2-7; TRBD1 agrees at 8 bases. The V segment lost 0 bases and the J segment 7 bases; nucleotides outside the gene matches: 8. This CDR3 region has 14 residues. Germline V lookup: CDR1 SQVTM, CDR2 ANQGSEA. The CDR3 coding sequence is TGCAGCGTTGAAGATGCAGGGGGCGCGTATGAGCAGTACTTC. Protein product: CSVEDAGGAYEQYF.

V usage is TRBV28 and J usage is TRBJ1-4; D is perhaps TRBD1 (5 bases). Trimming removed 7 bases from V and 0 bases from J, with 9 bases in between. CDR3 length: 14 residues. Germline V gene lookup returns CDR1 MDHEN and CDR2 SYDVKM. CDR3 protein: CASTPGATNEKLFF. The CDR3 DNA is TGTGCCAGCACCCCGGGGGCAACTAATGAAAAACTGTTTTTT.

J is TRBJ2-1 and V is TRBV11-3; 12 bases line up with TRBD2. Germline values: CDR1 SGHNT, CDR2 YENEEA. CDR3 length: 17 residues. After removal of 3 bases from V and 7 bases from J, the junction contained 10 bases not matched to a gene. CDR3 in amino acids: CASSLRTSGTPGNEQFF. CDR3 bases: TGTGCCAGCAGCTTGAGGACTAGCGGGACTCCGGGGAATGAGCAGTTCTTC.

V is TRBV7-2 and J is TRBJ2-1; 11 nucleotides line up with TRBD2. Germline V gene data show CDR1 as SGHTA and CDR2 as FQGNSA. The CDR3 is 16 residues long. Here the CDR3 DNA reads TGTGCGAGGCCTATACTGACTAGCGGGGACTACAATGAGCAGTTCTTC. Encoded protein: CARPILTSGDYNEQFF.

The chain links TRBV27 to TRBJ2-1, with a weak D call TRBD1 (6 bases). The ends were cut back, 7 bases at V and 6 bases at J, with 13 bases in the middle. Germline V lookup: CDR1 MNHEY, CDR2 SMNVEV (reference sequence). The CDR3 totals 13 residues. The CDR3 spells CASTLQGGNEQFF. Written as DNA, the CDR3 is TGTGCCAGCACCTTACAGGGTGGCAATGAGCAGTTCTTC.

This chain connects TRBV3-1 (or the pseudogene TRBV3-2) to TRBJ2-1, with D perhaps given as TRBD1 or TRBD2 (6 bases each). Germline loops: CDR1 LGHDT, CDR2 YNNKEL (reference sequence). The CDR3 is 14 residues long. Trimming left V 4 bases short and J 9 bases short, with 16 bases between. CDR3: CASSPKGDGGEQFF. DNA for the CDR3: TGTGCCAGCAGCCCCAAGGGGGACGGGGGTGAGCAGTTCTTC.

This chain joins TRBV11-2 and TRBJ2-3; 10 positions match TRBD2. Trimming at V came to 4 bases and at J to 0 bases, leaving 4 bases not matched to a gene. This CDR3 region has 16 residues. Per germline, CDR1 SGHAT and CDR2 FQNNGV. The CDR3 DNA is TGTGCCAGCAGCTCTACTAGCGGGGTTAGCACAGATACGCAGTATTTT. Protein: CASSSTSGVSTDTQYF.

The gene calls are TRBV18 and TRBJ1-1, with D tentatively TRBD1 (5 bases). Germline V gene lookup returns CDR1 KGHSH and CDR2 LQKENI. This CDR3 is built from 15 residues. The ends were cut back, 2 bases at V and 4 bases at J, with 14 bases in the middle. CDR3 loop: CASSPFTQRGTEAFF. For the CDR3, the DNA is TGTGCCAGCTCACCATTTACACAGAGGGGCACTGAAGCTTTCTTT.

The V and J genes are TRBV7-9 and TRBJ1-4; unclear D gene. V was trimmed by 0 bases and J by 8 bases, leaving 13 bases between them. Germline V CDR1 and CDR2: SEHNR, FQNEAQ (reference sequence). The CDR3 loop spans 15 amino acids. The CDR3 loop is CASSLAGPLGEKLFF. DNA of the CDR3: TGTGCCAGCAGCTTAGCTGGGCCCTTAGGGGAAAAACTGTTTTTT.

The chain combines TRBV4-1 with TRBJ2-5; a weak D match, TRBD2 (6 bases). Trimming removed 3 bases from V and 1 base from J, with 15 bases in between. CDR1 is MGHRA, CDR2 YSYEKL, per germline. CDR3 size: 16 residues. The CDR3 protein is CASSHPASGLQETQYF. The CDR3 region has the DNA TGCGCCAGCAGCCACCCCGCCAGCGGGCTCCAAGAGACCCAGTACTTC.

The chain carries TRBV5-1 and TRBJ1-2; 7 nucleotides match TRBD1. This CDR3 contains 11 residues. Trimming at V came to 7 bases and at J to 3 bases, leaving 0 bases not matched to a gene. From germline, CDR1 is SGHRS and CDR2 YFSETQ. The CDR3 loop reads CASGTDYGYTF. CDR3 sequence (DNA): TGCGCCAGCGGGACAGACTATGGCTACACCTTC.

The V gene is TRBV21-1, the J gene TRBJ1-5. TRBV21-1 is listed as a pseudogene. The CDR3 is 14 residues long. DNA for the CDR3: TGTGCCAGCAGCAAAAGGGAGGGGAGTCAGCCCCAGCATTTT. Its translation: CASSKREGSQPQHF.

The rearrangement uses TRBV5-6 and TRBJ2-3; D is unresolved. V was cut by 4 bases and J by 6 bases, with 15 bases left in between. Per the germline V gene, CDR1 is SGHDT and CDR2 is YYEEEE. CDR3 length: 14 amino acids. The DNA of the CDR3 is TGTGCCAGCAGCATGCCCTGGACCCAGGATACGCAGTATTTT. It encodes CASSMPWTQDTQYF.

The V and J genes are TRBV9 and TRBJ1-1, with a possible D match to TRBD1 (5 bases). The CDR3 contains 14 residues. V was pared by 4 bases and J by 1 base, with 11 bases between. Germline CDR1 SGDLS, CDR2 YYNGEE. The CDR3 reads CASSLRQTNTEAFF. CDR3 nucleotides: TGTGCCAGCAGCCTACGACAGACGAACACTGAAGCTTTCTTT.

The chain has TRBV18 and TRBJ2-7, with TRBD1 matching over 8 bases. V lost 4 bases and J lost 0; bases outside the gene matches: 8. The CDR3 totals 16 residues. The V gene's germline CDR1 is KGHSH and CDR2 LQKENI. CDR3 nucleotide sequence: TGTGCCAGCTCACTCGGGTGGGACAGGAGCTCCTACGAGCAGTACTTC. Amino acid sequence: CASSLGWDRSSYEQYF.